Each of the 3 T cell receptor beta chains below was sequenced from the same sample in a study of OX40 agonist ivuxolimab in advanced cancers. Profiled with immunoSEQ multiplex PCR; TCRdb holds only in-frame clones, not every one. The table lists about 79,000 clones, 90% to 95% of them singletons. The source was CD4+ or CD8+ T cells sorted from blood, collected in a trial of the OX40 agonist ivuxolimab. These receptors all come from an adult with an advanced solid tumor such as melanoma, head and neck, liver or kidney cancer.

V and J are TRBV5-6 and TRBJ2-7; 9 bases are a match to TRBD1. The germline V gene encodes CDR1 SGHDT and CDR2 YYEEEE. This CDR3 is built from 13 residues. V dropped 4 bases and J dropped 6; count of bases not matched to a gene: 5. CDR3 nucleotide sequence: TGTGCCAGCAGCCCCGGGACAGGGTTCGAGCAGTACTTC. This translates into CASSPGTGFEQYF.

This chain joins TRBV6-5 and TRBJ2-5, with D perhaps TRBD2 (5 bases). V lost 1 base and J lost 5, with 11 bases in between. Per germline, CDR1 MNHEY and CDR2 SVGAGI. The CDR3 is 14 amino acids. Written as DNA, the CDR3 is TGTGCCAGCAGTTACTACGACACGGGGGAGACCCAGTACTTC. Its translation: CASSYYDTGETQYF.

The V and J genes are TRBV28 and TRBJ1-5; TRBD1 matches at 10 bases. Per germline, CDR1 MDHEN and CDR2 SYDVKM. V lost 5 bases to trimming and J lost 6 bases; unmatched junction nucleotides: 4. The CDR3 totals 14 residues. This CDR3 is CASSAGTGVQPQHF. DNA of the CDR3: TGTGCCAGCAGTGCCGGGACAGGGGTTCAGCCCCAGCATTTT.